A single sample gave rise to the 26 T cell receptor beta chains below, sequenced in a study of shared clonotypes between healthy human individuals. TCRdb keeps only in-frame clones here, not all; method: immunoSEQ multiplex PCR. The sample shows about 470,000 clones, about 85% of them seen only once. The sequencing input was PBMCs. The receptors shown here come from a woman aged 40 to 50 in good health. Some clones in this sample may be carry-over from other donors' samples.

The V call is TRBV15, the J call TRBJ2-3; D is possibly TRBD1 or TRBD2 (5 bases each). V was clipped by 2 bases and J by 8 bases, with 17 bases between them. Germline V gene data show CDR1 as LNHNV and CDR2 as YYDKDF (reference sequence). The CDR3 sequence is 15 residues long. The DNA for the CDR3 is TGTGCCACCAGCAGACCCGGGACCAAACAAACTACGCAGTATTTT. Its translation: CATSRPGTKQTTQYF.

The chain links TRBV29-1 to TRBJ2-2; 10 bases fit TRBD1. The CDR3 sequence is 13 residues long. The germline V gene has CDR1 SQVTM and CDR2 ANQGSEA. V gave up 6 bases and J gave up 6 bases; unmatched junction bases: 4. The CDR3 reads CSVLGQGAGELFF. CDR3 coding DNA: TGCAGCGTACTTGGACAGGGGGCCGGGGAGCTGTTTTTT.

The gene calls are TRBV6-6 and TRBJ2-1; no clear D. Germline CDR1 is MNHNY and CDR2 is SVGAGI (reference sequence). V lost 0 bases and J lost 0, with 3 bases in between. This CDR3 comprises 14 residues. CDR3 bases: TGTGCCAGCAGTTACTCGTACTCCTACAATGAGCAGTTCTTC. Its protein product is CASSYSYSYNEQFF.

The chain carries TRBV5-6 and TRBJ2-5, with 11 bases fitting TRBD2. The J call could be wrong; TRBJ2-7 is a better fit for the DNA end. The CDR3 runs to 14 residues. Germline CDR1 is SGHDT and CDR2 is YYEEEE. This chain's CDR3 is CASSLVLAGGEQYF. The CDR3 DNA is TGTGCCAGCAGCTTGGTTCTAGCGGGAGGCGAGCAGTACTTC.

The CDR3 is CASSRTVLRRLSDTQYF. CDR3 sequence (DNA): TGCGCCAGCAGCCGGACGGTATTGAGGCGACTATCAGATACGCAGTATTTT. This chain connects TRBV4-3 to TRBJ2-3; D might be TRBD2 (5 bases). This CDR3 has 17 amino acids. In germline, CDR1 is LGHNA, CDR2 YSLEER. V was pared by 4 bases and J by 4 bases, with 21 bases between.

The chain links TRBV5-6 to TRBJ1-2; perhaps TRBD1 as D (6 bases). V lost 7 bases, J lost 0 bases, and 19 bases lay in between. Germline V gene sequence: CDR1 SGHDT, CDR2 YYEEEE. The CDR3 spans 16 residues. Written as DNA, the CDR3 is TGTGCCAGCTCTTGGGTCCCAGGGGCCGCTAACTATGGCTACACCTTC. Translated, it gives CASSWVPGAANYGYTF.

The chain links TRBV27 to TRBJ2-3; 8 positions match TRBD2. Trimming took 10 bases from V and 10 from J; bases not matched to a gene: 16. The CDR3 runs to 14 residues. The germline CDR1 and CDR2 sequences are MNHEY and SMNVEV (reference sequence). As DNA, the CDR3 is TGTGCCACCAGACTAGCGTTTGAACTTGGTCCGCAGTATTTT. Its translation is CATRLAFELGPQYF.

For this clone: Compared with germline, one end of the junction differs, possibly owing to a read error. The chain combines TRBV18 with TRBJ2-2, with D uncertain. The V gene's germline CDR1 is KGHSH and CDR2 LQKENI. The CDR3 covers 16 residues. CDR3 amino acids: CASPPWPGLNTGELFF. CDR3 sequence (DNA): TGTGCCAGCCCACCTTGGCCGGGTCTGAACACCGGGGAGCTGTTTTTT. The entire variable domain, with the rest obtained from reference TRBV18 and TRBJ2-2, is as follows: NAGVMQNPRHLVRRRGQEARLRCSPMKGHSHVYWYRQLPEEGLKFMVYLQKENIIDESGMPKERFSAEFPKEGPSILRIQQVVRGDSAAYFCASPPWPGLNTGELFFGEGSRLTVL.

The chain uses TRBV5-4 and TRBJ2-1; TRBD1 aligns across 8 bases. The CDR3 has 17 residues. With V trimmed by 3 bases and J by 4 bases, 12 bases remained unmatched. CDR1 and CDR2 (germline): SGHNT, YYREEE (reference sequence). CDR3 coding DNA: TGTGCCAGCAGCTCGGCGAAGACAGGGGACATATACAATGAGCAGTTCTTC. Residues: CASSSAKTGDIYNEQFF.

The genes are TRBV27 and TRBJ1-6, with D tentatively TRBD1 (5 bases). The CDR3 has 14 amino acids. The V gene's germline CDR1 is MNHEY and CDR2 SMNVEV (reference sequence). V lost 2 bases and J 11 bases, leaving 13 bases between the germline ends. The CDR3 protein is CASSLVAGSAPLHF. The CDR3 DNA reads TGTGCCAGCAGTTTAGTGGCAGGGTCGGCACCCCTCCACTTT.

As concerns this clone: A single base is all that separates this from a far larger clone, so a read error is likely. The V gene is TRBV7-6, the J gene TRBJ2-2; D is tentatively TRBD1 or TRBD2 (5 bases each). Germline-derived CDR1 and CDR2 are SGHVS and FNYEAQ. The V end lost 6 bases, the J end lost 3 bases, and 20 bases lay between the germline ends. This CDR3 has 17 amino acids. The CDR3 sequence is CASRPAEWDGDTGELFF. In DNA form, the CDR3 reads TGTGCCAGCAGACCAGCGGAGTGGGACGGGGACACCGGGGAGCTGTTTTTT.

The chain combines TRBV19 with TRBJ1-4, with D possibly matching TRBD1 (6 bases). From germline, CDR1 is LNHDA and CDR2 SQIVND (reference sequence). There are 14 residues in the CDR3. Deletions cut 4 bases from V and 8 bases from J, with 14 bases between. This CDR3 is CASSRYRENEKLFF. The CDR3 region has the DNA TGTGCCAGTAGTAGATACAGGGAGAACGAAAAACTGTTTTTT.

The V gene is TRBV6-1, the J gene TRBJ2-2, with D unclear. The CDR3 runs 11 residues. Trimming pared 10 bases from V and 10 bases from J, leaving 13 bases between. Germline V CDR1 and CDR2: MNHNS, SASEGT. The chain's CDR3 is CAILIGPELFF. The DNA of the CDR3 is TGTGCCATCCTTATTGGCCCGGAGCTGTTTTTT.

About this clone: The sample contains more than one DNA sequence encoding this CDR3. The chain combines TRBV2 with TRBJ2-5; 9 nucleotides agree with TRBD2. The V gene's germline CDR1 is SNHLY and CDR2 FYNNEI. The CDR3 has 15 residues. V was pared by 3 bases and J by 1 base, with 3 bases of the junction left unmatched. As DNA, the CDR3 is TGTGCCAGCAGTGATGTAGCGGGAGTCCAAGAGACCCAGTACTTC. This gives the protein CASSDVAGVQETQYF.

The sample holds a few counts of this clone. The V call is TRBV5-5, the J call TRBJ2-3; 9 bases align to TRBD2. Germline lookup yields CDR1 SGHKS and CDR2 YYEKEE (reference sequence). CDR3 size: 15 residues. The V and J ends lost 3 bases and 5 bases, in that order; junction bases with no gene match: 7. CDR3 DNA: TGTGCCAGCAGCTCTAGTGGCGGGAGGGGAGATACGCAGTATTTT. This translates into CASSSSGGRGDTQYF.

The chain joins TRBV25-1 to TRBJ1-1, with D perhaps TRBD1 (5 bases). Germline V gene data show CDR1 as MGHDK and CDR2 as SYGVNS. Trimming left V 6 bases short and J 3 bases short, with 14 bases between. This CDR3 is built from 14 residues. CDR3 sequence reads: CASRTSGGDTEAFF. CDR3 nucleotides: TGTGCCAGCAGGACTAGTGGAGGGGACACTGAAGCTTTCTTT.

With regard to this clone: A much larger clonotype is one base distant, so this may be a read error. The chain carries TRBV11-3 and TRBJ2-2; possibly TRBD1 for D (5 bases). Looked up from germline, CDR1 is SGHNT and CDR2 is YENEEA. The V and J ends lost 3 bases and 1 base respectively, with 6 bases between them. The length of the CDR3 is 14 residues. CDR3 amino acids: CASSFDRNTGELFF. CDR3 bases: TGTGCCAGCAGCTTCGACAGGAACACCGGGGAGCTGTTTTTT.

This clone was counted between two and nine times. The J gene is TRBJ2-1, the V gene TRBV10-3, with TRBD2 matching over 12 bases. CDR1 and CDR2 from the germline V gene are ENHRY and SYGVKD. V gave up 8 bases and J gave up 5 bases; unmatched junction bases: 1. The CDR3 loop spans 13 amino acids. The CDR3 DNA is TGTGCCATCGCTAGCGGGAGGGACAATGAGCAGTTCTTC. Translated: CAIASGRDNEQFF.

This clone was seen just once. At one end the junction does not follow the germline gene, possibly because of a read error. CDR3: CASSESLAGVPQHF. Written as DNA, the CDR3 is TGTGCCAGCAGTGAATCTTTAGCGGGAGTCCCACAGCACTTC. The chain couples TRBV6-1 to TRBJ2-5; TRBD2 aligns across 9 bases. CDR3 length: 14 residues. The germline V gene encodes CDR1 MNHNS and CDR2 SASEGT.

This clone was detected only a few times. CDR3 DNA: TGTGCCAGCAGCTCAGGACAGGGGCCCGGGGAGCTGTTTTTT. Its translation is CASSSGQGPGELFF. The chain couples TRBV7-3 to TRBJ2-2; TRBD1 aligns across 9 bases. CDR1 is SGHTA and CDR2 is FQGTGA in the germline V gene. CDR3 length equals 14 residues. Trimming took 4 bases from V and 6 from J; bases not matched to a gene: 3.

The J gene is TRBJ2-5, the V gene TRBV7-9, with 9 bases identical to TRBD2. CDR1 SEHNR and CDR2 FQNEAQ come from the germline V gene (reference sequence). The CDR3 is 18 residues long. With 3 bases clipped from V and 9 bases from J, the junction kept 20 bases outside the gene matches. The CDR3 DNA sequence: TGTGCCAGCAGCTTCGGCAGGGCTGGGCTAGCGGGGCATGCGGCCCAGTACTTC. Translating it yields CASSFGRAGLAGHAAQYF.

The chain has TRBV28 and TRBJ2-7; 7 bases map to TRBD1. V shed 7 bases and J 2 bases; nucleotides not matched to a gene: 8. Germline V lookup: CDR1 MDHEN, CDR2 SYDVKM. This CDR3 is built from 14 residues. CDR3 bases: TGTGCCAGCATACCCGGGACAGACCCCTACGAGCAGTACTTC. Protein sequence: CASIPGTDPYEQYF.

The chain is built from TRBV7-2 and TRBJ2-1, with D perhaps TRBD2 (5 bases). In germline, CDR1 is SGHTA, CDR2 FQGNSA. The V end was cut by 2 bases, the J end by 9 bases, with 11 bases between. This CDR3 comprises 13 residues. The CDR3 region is CASSLWASSEQFF. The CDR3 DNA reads TGTGCCAGCAGCTTATGGGCTAGCAGTGAGCAGTTCTTC.

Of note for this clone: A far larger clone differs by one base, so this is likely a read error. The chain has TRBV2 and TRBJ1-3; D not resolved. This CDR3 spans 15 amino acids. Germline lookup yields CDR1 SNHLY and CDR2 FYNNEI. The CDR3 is CASKQSRSSRNTIYF. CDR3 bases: TGTGCCAGCAAACAGTCTCGGAGCTCTAGAAACACCATATATTTT.

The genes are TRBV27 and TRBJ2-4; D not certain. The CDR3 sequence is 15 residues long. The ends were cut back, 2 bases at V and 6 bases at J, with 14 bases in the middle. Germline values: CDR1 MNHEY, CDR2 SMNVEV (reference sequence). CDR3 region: CASSLGVGWGNIQYF. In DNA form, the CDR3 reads TGTGCCAGCAGTTTAGGTGTGGGGTGGGGAAACATTCAGTACTTC.

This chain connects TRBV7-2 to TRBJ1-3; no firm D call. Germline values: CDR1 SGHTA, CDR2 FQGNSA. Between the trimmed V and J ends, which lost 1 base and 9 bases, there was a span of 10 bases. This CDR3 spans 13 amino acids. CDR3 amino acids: CASSLEPVGTIYF. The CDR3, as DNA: TGTGCCAGCAGCTTAGAGCCGGTTGGCACCATATATTTT.